This T cell receptor beta chain was sequenced in a study of beta chain features in type 1 diabetes. About the research overall: Patients looked much like healthy donors when it came to age, gender and cell yields.

The study reverse transcribed the entire isolated RNA, so it sequenced expressed TCRB transcripts. Approximately 3.6 million reads were obtained on average from naive, central memory and regulatory T cell samples. Clones were read by immunoSEQ multiplex PCR, and TCRdb kept only the in-frame ones, dropping some. Seen here are under 300,000 clones, approximately 13% observed once, and the top ten hold approximately 0.018%. Germline CDR1 MNHEY, CDR2 SVGAGI. The CDR3 is made up of 11 amino acids. The V gene lost 4 bases and the J gene lost 7 bases, with 7 bases spanning the gap. Every participating donor gave one draw, a heparinised blood sample averaging about 116 mL. Points from the study as a whole: Moderately but significantly shorter TCRB CDR3s were found in Type 1 diabetes patients in all four CD4+ subsets.

As concerns this clone: Its antigen remains unknown.

Sequenced material: naive CD4+ T cells from blood. The clonotype was recovered from a man younger than 45 with type 1 diabetes. The chain has TRBV6-5 and TRBJ1-2, with D perhaps TRBD1 (5 bases). The CDR3 bases are TGTGCCAGCAGTTCCGGGGGTGGCTACACCTTC. Residues: CASSSGGGYTF.